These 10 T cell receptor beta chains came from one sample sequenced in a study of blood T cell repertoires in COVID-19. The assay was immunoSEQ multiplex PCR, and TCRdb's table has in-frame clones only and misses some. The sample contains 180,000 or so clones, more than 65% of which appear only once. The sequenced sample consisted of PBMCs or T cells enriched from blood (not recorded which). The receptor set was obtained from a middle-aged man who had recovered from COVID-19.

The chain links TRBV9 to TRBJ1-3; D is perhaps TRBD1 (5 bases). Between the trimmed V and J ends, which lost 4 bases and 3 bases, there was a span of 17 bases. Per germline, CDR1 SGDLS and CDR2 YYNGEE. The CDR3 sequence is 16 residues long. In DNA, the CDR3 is TGTGCCAGCAGCCGACCTAGGGGAGGAATTGGAAACACCATATATTTT. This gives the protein CASSRPRGGIGNTIYF.

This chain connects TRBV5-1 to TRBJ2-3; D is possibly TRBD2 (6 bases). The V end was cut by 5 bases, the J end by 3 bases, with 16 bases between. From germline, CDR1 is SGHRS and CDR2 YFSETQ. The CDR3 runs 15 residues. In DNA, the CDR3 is TGCGCCAGCAGGGTTGGGGAGGTGAAAACAGATACGCAGTATTTT. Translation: CASRVGEVKTDTQYF. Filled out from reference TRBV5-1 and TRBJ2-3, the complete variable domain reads KAGVTQTPRYLIKTRGQQVTLSCSPISGHRSVSWYQQTPGQGLQFLFEYFSETQRNKGNFPGRFSGRQFSNSRSEMNVSTLELGDSALYLCASRVGEVKTDTQYFGPGTRLTVL.

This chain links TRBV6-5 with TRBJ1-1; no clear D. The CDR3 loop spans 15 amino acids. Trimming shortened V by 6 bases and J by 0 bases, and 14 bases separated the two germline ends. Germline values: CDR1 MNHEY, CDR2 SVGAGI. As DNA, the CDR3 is TGTGCCAGCAGCCGTAAGCGGACGGTGAACACTGAAGCTTTCTTT. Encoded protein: CASSRKRTVNTEAFF.

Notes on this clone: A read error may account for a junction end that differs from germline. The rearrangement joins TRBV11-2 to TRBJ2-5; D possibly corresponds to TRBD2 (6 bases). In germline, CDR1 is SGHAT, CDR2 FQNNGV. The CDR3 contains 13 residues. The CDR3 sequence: CASSLDLQEGQHF. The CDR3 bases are TGTGCCAGCAGCTTAGATCTCCAGGAGGGTCAGCACTTC.

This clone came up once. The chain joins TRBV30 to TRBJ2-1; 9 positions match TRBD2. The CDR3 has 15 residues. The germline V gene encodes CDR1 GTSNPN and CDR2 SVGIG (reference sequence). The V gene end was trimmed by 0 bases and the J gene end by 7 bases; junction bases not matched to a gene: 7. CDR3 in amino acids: CAWSVPSGGFNEQFF. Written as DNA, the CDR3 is TGTGCCTGGAGTGTACCGAGCGGGGGGTTTAATGAGCAGTTCTTC. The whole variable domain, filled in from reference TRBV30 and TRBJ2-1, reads SQTIHQWPATLVQPVGSPLSLECTVEGTSNPNLYWYRQAAGRGLQLLFYSVGIGQISSEVPQNLSASRPQDRQFILSSKKLLLSDSGFYLCAWSVPSGGFNEQFFGPGTRLTVL.

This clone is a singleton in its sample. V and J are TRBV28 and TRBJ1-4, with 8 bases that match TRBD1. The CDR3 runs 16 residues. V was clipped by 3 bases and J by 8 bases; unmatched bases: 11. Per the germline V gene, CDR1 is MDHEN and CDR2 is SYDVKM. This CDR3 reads CASSLATGGVWEKLFF. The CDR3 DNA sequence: TGTGCCAGCAGTTTGGCCACAGGGGGTGTGTGGGAAAAACTGTTTTTT.

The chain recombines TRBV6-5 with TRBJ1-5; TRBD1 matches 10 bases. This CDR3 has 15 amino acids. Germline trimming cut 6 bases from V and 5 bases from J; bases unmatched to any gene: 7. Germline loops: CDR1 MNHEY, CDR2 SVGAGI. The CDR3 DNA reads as TGTGCCAGCAGAAAGGGACAGGGGACAGATCAGCCCCAGCATTTT. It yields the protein CASRKGQGTDQPQHF.

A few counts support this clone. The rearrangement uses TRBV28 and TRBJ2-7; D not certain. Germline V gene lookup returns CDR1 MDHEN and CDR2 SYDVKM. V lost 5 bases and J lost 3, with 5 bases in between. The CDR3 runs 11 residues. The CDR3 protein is CASSTDYEQYF. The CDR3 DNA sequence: TGTGCCAGCAGTACTGACTACGAGCAGTACTTC. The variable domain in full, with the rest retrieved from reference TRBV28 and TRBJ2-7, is DVKVTQSSRYLVKRTGEKVFLECVQDMDHENMFWYRQDPGLGLRLIYFSYDVKMKEKGDIPEGYSVSREKKERFSLILESASTNQTSMYLCASSTDYEQYFGPGTRLTVT.

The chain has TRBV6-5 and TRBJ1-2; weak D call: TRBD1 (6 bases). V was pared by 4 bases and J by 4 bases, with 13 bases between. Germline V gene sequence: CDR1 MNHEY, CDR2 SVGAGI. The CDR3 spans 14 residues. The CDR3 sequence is CASSSTGSVYGYTF. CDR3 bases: TGTGCCAGCAGTTCCACAGGGTCCGTCTATGGCTACACCTTC.

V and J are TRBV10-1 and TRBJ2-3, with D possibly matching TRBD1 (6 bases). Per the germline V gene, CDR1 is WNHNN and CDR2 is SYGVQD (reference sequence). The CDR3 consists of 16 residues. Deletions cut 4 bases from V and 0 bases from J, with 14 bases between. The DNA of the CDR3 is TGCGCCAGCAGTGGTCCCCCGGGACACAGCACAGATACGCAGTATTTT. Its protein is CASSGPPGHSTDTQYF.